Sequencing of this T cell receptor beta chain was carried out in a study of blood T cell repertoires in COVID-19. Study-wide context: Spain, Italy and the United States supplied samples that represented acute and convalescent COVID-19. The cDNA or gDNA used as material had been derived from T cells, B-cell-depleted T cells, or PBMCs.

Original data processing: Nucleated cell counts were estimated from reference gene primer amplification. Clones were read by immunoSEQ multiplex PCR, and TCRdb kept only the in-frame ones, dropping some. V, J and clone size reflect that table, while D and trimming were determined from the DNA. Among fewer than 300,000 clones listed, around 89% were seen once. Germline loops: CDR1 SGHRS, CDR2 YFSETQ. Trimming shortened V by 1 base and J by 1 base, and 11 bases separated the two germline ends. The CDR3 runs to 16 residues. The sequence came from a middle-aged woman who had recovered from COVID-19. The gene calls are TRBV5-1 and TRBJ1-4; TRBD1 is a possible D gene (6 bases). Sequences were obtained from peripheral blood. CDR3 sequence reads: CASSLTGRGTNEKLFF. CDR3 in DNA: TGCGCCAGCAGCTTGACAGGGAGGGGAACTAATGAAAAACTGTTTTTT.